This T cell receptor beta chain was identified in a study of beta chain features in type 1 diabetes. Regarding the study as a whole: TCRB CDR3s from Type 1 diabetes patients were moderately but significantly shorter in all four CD4+ subsets. More deletions and fewer insertions at VDJ junctions were seen in type 1 diabetes patients.

The CDR3 runs 15 residues. CDR1 is MGHDK, CDR2 SYGVNS, per germline. Trimming took 2 bases from V and 6 from J, leaving 17 bases between them. As for this clone: Its specificity is not known.

cDNA synthesis used the whole RNA isolate, giving expressed TCRB sequences. Method: immunoSEQ multiplex PCR; TCRdb's copy keeps in-frame clones and lacks some. The sample holds approximately 340,000 clones, more than 13% seen once. Only one heparinised blood draw was taken per donor, and its volume averaged roughly 0.12 L. Sorting with CD45RO/CCR7/CD25/CD127/CD95/CD27 yielded naive, central memory, regulatory and stem-like memory CD4+ cells. This chain links TRBV25-1 with TRBJ2-7; D may be TRBD1 (5 bases). The source is a woman between 18 and 30 years old in good health. Sequencing was performed on naive CD4+ T cells from blood. CDR3 in amino acids: CASSEIKGQASEQYF. The DNA of the CDR3 is TGTGCCAGCAGTGAAATAAAAGGACAAGCCTCCGAGCAGTACTTC.